The next 11 T cell receptor beta chains were all read from a single sample in a study of blood T cell repertoires in COVID-19. Measured with immunoSEQ multiplex PCR; TCRdb has only the in-frame clones, and not every one. The profile shows some 400,000 clones, nearly 90% of them singletons. Sequenced: peripheral blood. The source is a man younger than 35 with active or convalescent COVID-19.

The chain combines TRBV3-1 (or the pseudogene TRBV3-2) with TRBJ1-2, with D possibly being TRBD1 (6 bases). The CDR3 totals 14 residues. V shed 0 bases and J shed 2 bases, with 7 bases lying between them. Germline-derived CDR1 and CDR2 are LGHDT and YNNKEL (reference sequence). The CDR3 nucleotides read TGTGCCAGCAGCCAAGAAACAGGGAACTATGGCTACACCTTC. This sequence encodes CASSQETGNYGYTF.

The J gene is TRBJ2-7, the V gene TRBV11-2, with no clear D. V lost 0 bases to trimming and J lost 6 bases, with 3 bases between them. Germline CDR1 and CDR2: SGHAT and FQNNGV. This CDR3 spans 11 amino acids. The CDR3 region is CASSLELEQYF. CDR3 bases: TGTGCCAGCAGCTTAGAACTCGAGCAGTACTTC.

CDR3 region: CASSQAAGWTEAFF. DNA of the CDR3: TGTGCCAGCAGCCAAGCTGCGGGCTGGACTGAAGCTTTCTTT. The genes are TRBV14 and TRBJ1-1, with D unclear. This CDR3 is 14 amino acids long. In germline, CDR1 is SGHDN, CDR2 FVKESK. Trimming stripped 1 base from V and 5 bases from J, with 11 bases between.

In its sample, this clone was seen once. The chain joins TRBV6-1 to TRBJ2-3, with D maybe TRBD1 (6 bases). Trimming left V 3 bases short and J 4 bases short, with 14 bases between. CDR1 is MNHNS, CDR2 SASEGT, per germline. This CDR3 region has 15 residues. CDR3 sequence: CASSDEAGTPDTQYF. The DNA of the CDR3 is TGTGCCAGCAGTGATGAGGCAGGGACACCAGATACGCAGTATTTT.

This clone appeared once. The J gene is TRBJ2-3, the V gene TRBV6-4; weak D call: TRBD1 (6 bases). Trimming took off 0 bases at V and 5 bases at J, with 12 bases between the two ends. This CDR3 spans 15 amino acids. The V gene's germline CDR1 is MRHNA and CDR2 SNTAGT. This CDR3 is CASSDSMGAEDTQYF. DNA of the CDR3: TGTGCCAGCAGTGACTCGATGGGGGCGGAAGATACGCAGTATTTT.

The chain employs TRBV9 and TRBJ2-1; no firm D call. The CDR3 is made up of 15 amino acids. Trimming removed 0 bases from V and 0 bases from J, with 7 bases in between. Germline-derived CDR1 and CDR2 are SGDLS and YYNGEE. In nucleotides, the CDR3 is TGTGCCAGCAGCGTAGAAGAGAGCTCCTACAATGAGCAGTTCTTC. Translation gives CASSVEESSYNEQFF.

The count of this clone is one. The chain has TRBV5-1 and TRBJ2-1; 7 bases align to TRBD2. The CDR3 has 14 residues. Trimming removed 6 bases from V and 5 bases from J; junction bases left unmatched: 8. Germline V gene sequence: CDR1 SGHRS, CDR2 YFSETQ. The CDR3 DNA is TGCGCCAGCACCCCGGGAGGTTGGAACAATGAGCAGTTCTTC. This encodes CASTPGGWNNEQFF.

This chain connects TRBV6-5 to TRBJ1-2, with 8 bases identical to TRBD1. Germline V gene sequence: CDR1 MNHEY, CDR2 SVGAGI. J gave up 9 bases and V 2 bases, and 8 bases lay outside the gene matches. The CDR3 is made up of 14 amino acids. DNA for the CDR3: TGTGCCAGCAGTTACGAACGGACAGGGACCCGCTACACCTTC. This translates into CASSYERTGTRYTF.

The gene calls are TRBV18 and TRBJ1-2, with 7 bases lining up with TRBD1. The CDR3 has 15 residues. The V gene's germline CDR1 is KGHSH and CDR2 LQKENI. Unmatched junction bases numbered 10, after V lost 3 bases and J lost 6 bases. The CDR3 region is CASSPSVRGVDGYTF. The CDR3 DNA is TGTGCCAGCTCACCTTCGGTCAGGGGGGTGGATGGCTACACCTTC.

V is TRBV7-2 and J is TRBJ2-5; TRBD2 matches at 9 bases. CDR1 and CDR2 from the germline V gene are SGHTA and FQGNSA. CDR3 size: 15 residues. V shed 4 bases and J 3 bases; nucleotides not matched to a gene: 6. CDR3 nucleotide sequence: TGTGCCAGCAGCTCGTCTAGCGGGAAGAAAGAGACCCAGTACTTC. Protein: CASSSSSGKKETQYF. The entire variable domain, with the rest obtained from reference TRBV7-2 and TRBJ2-5, is as follows: GAGVSQSPSNKVTEKGKDVELRCDPISGHTALYWYRQSLGQGLEFLIYFQGNSAPDKSGLPSDRFSAERTGGSVSTLTIQRTQQEDSAVYLCASSSSSGKKETQYFGPGTRLLVL.

This clone was seen only a few times. The chain combines TRBV27 with TRBJ2-5; 13 bases agree with TRBD2. The length of the CDR3 is 15 residues. Germline V gene data show CDR1 as MNHEY and CDR2 as SMNVEV (reference sequence). V shed 5 bases and J 5 bases; nucleotides not matched to a gene: 5. CDR3 coding DNA: TGTGCCAGCAGTGGACTAGCGGGAGTCCGTGAGACCCAGTACTTC. Translated: CASSGLAGVRETQYF.